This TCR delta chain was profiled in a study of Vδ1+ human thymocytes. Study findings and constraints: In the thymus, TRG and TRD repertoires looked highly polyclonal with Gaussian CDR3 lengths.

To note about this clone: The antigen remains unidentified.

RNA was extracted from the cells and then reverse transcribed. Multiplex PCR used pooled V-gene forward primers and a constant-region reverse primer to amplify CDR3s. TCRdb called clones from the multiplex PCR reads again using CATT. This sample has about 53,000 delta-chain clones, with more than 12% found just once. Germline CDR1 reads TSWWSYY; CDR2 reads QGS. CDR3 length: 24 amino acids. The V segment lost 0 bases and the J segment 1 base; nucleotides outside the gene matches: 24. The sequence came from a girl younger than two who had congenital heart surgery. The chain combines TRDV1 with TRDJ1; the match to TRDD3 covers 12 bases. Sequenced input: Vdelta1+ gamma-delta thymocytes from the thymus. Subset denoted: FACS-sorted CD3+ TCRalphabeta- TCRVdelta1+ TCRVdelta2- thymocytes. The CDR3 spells CALGELEILLGDTPVQGFTDKLIF. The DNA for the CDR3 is TGTGCTCTTGGGGAACTAGAAATCCTCCTGGGGGATACGCCCGTCCAGGGCTTCACCGATAAACTCATCTTT.